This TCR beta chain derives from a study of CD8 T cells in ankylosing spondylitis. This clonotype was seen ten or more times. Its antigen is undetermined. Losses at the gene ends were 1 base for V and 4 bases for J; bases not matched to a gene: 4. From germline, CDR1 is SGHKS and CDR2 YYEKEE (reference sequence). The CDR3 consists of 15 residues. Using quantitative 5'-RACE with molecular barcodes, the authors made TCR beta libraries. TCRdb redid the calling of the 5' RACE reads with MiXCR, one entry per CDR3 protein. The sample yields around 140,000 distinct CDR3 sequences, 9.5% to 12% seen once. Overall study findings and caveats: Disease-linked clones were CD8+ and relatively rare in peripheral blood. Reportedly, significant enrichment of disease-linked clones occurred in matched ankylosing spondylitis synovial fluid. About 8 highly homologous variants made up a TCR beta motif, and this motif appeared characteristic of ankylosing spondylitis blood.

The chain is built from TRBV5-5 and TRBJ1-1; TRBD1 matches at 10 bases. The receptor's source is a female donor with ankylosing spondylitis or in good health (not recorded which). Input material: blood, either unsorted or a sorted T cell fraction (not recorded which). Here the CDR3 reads CASSLLGQGSTEAFF. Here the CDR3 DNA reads TGTGCCAGCAGCTTGCTGGGACAGGGGAGCACTGAAGCTTTCTTT.